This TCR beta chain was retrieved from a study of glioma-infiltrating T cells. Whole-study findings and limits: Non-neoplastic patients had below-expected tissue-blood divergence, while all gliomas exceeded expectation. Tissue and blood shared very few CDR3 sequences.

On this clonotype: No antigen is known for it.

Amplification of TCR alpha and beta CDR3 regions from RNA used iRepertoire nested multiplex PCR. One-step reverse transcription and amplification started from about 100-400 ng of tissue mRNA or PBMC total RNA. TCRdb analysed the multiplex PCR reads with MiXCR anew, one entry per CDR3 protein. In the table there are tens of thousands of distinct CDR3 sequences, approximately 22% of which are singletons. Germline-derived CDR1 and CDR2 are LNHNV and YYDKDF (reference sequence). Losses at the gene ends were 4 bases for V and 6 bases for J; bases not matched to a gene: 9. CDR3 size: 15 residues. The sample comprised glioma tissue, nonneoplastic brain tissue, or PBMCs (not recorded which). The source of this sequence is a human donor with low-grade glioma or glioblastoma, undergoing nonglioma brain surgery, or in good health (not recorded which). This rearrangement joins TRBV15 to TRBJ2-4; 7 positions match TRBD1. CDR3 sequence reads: CATSISRDSLNIQYF. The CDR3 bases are TGTGCCACCAGCATCAGTCGGGACAGCCTAAACATTCAGTACTTC.